Shown below are 3 T cell receptor beta chains from a single sample sequenced in a study of cytomegalovirus exposure and HLA in healthy donors. In the PCR, 60 Vbeta and 13 Jbeta primers were used. Assay: immunoSEQ multiplex PCR; the TCRdb copy retains only in-frame clones and omits some. Here the sample spans about 160,000 clones, about 80% being singletons. Sequenced material: PBMCs. All receptors come from a man aged 18 to 29 in good health and CMV-seropositive.

The genes are TRBV4-3 and TRBJ2-1, with D maybe TRBD1 (6 bases). V was cut by 1 base and J by 6 bases, with 28 bases left in between. CDR3 length: 20 residues. Germline V gives CDR1 LGHNA, CDR2 YSLEER. CDR3 DNA: TGCGCCAGCAGCCAAGTAATAAGTTTAGGCTTGGGGGCCCGAATCAATGAGCAGTTCTTC. Amino acids: CASSQVISLGLGARINEQFF.

The chain recombines TRBV5-4 with TRBJ1-1; possible D gene TRBD1, 5 bases. CDR1 and CDR2 from the germline V gene are SGHNT and YYREEE (reference sequence). Trimming took off 0 bases at V and 1 base at J, with 10 bases between the two ends. The CDR3 runs 15 residues. CDR3 DNA: TGTGCCAGCAGCTTGGATCTCGGACAGAACACTGAAGCTTTCTTT. Its protein product is CASSLDLGQNTEAFF.

The V call is TRBV29-1, the J call TRBJ2-3; 10 bases agree with TRBD2. Germline lookup yields CDR1 SQVTM and CDR2 ANQGSEA. Losses at the gene ends were 4 bases for V and 6 bases for J; bases not matched to a gene: 7. CDR3 length equals 14 residues. The DNA for the CDR3 is TGCAGCGTTGTTCGGGCTAGCGGGAGTGATACGCAGTATTTT. Translating it yields CSVVRASGSDTQYF.